Each of the 25 T cell receptor beta chains below was sequenced from the same sample in a study of blood T cell repertoires in COVID-19. TCRdb's copy holds only in-frame clones and misses some; the assay was immunoSEQ multiplex PCR. The sample gives tens of thousands of clones, about 80% of which show up once; around 10% is in the top ten. Sequenced input: peripheral blood. The receptors derive from a woman in her 70s with acute or convalescent COVID-19.

Only a few counts were recorded for this clone. The V gene is TRBV19, the J gene TRBJ1-2; TRBD1 aligns across 10 bases. Germline CDR1 and CDR2: LNHDA and SQIVND (reference sequence). This CDR3 contains 14 residues. V lost 3 bases, J lost 7 bases, and 5 bases stayed unmatched. CDR3 region: CASSMTGGAGGYTF. The CDR3 DNA sequence: TGTGCCAGTAGTATGACAGGGGGCGCAGGTGGCTACACCTTC.

The chain links TRBV29-1 to TRBJ2-7; 8 bases line up with TRBD1. The trim removed 0 bases at V and 5 bases at J, leaving 9 bases unmatched. The germline V gene encodes CDR1 SQVTM and CDR2 ANQGSEA. The CDR3 totals 15 residues. The CDR3 loop reads CSVEDRTGRINEQYF. CDR3 bases: TGCAGCGTTGAAGATCGGACAGGGCGTATCAACGAGCAGTACTTC.

The genes are TRBV19 and TRBJ2-2; 8 positions agree with TRBD1. Trimming removed 5 bases from V and 3 bases from J; junction bases left unmatched: 5. Germline loops: CDR1 LNHDA, CDR2 SQIVND (reference sequence). The CDR3 consists of 15 residues. This chain's CDR3 is CASSSDRAYTGELFF. Written as DNA, the CDR3 is TGTGCCAGTAGTTCGGACAGGGCCTACACCGGGGAGCTGTTTTTT.

The chain couples TRBV30 to TRBJ2-3, with D unresolved. The CDR3 totals 11 residues. The germline CDR1 and CDR2 sequences are GTSNPN and SVGIG (reference sequence). V was shortened by 1 base and J by 8 bases, with 7 bases between the two germline ends. CDR3 loop: CAWSAPRTQYF. The CDR3 DNA sequence: TGTGCCTGGAGTGCCCCGCGTACGCAGTATTTT. Full variable domain (outside the CDR3, taken from reference TRBV30 and TRBJ2-3): SQTIHQWPATLVQPVGSPLSLECTVEGTSNPNLYWYRQAAGRGLQLLFYSVGIGQISSEVPQNLSASRPQDRQFILSSKKLLLSDSGFYLCAWSAPRTQYFGPGTRLTVL.

The chain combines TRBV5-1 with TRBJ1-1, with D perhaps TRBD1 (6 bases). CDR1 and CDR2 from the germline V gene are SGHRS and YFSETQ. This CDR3 is 15 amino acids long. The V end lost 4 bases, the J end lost 5 bases, and 18 bases lay between the germline ends. The CDR3 here is CASSPLQGSGTEAFF. CDR3 bases: TGCGCCAGCAGCCCACTACAGGGAAGTGGGACTGAAGCTTTCTTT.

The chain is built from TRBV28 and TRBJ1-5; a possible D gene is TRBD1 (5 bases). Germline-derived CDR1 and CDR2 are MDHEN and SYDVKM. With 1 base removed from V and 7 bases from J, the gap between germline ends came to 11 bases. The length of the CDR3 is 14 residues. CDR3 in amino acids: CASSLSRERQPQHF. The CDR3 DNA is TGTGCCAGCAGTTTATCCAGGGAACGACAGCCCCAGCATTTT.

The V call is TRBV9, the J call TRBJ2-7, with 13 bases aligning to TRBD2. Germline trimming cut 4 bases from V and 7 bases from J; bases unmatched to any gene: 8. Germline CDR1 and CDR2: SGDLS and YYNGEE. CDR3 length: 15 amino acids. This CDR3 reads CASSSHGLAGVEQYF. CDR3 sequence (DNA): TGTGCCAGCAGCTCCCACGGACTAGCGGGGGTTGAGCAGTACTTC.

The rearrangement uses TRBV2 and TRBJ2-5, with D perhaps TRBD1 (6 bases). Germline V gives CDR1 SNHLY, CDR2 FYNNEI. V was shortened by 2 bases and J by 3 bases, with 19 bases between the two germline ends. The CDR3 is 17 residues long. CDR3 sequence (DNA): TGTGCCAGCAGTGAATCGTTTAGGGGGATGGCCAAAGAGACCCAGTACTTC. Translated, it gives CASSESFRGMAKETQYF. Filled out from reference TRBV2 and TRBJ2-5, the complete variable domain reads EPEVTQTPSHQVTQMGQEVILRCVPISNHLYFYWYRQILGQKVEFLVSFYNNEISEKSEIFDDQFSVERPDGSNFTLKIRSTKLEDSAMYFCASSESFRGMAKETQYFGPGTRLLVL.

The chain couples TRBV2 to TRBJ2-5; 15 bases line up with TRBD2. The CDR3 contains 16 residues. Germline CDR1 is SNHLY and CDR2 is FYNNEI. The junction had 5 bases not matched to a gene; V was cut back by 5 bases and J by 4 bases. CDR3 amino acids: CASSLGLAGGRETQYF. CDR3 bases: TGTGCCAGCAGTCTCGGACTAGCGGGAGGGAGAGAGACCCAGTACTTC.

The V call is TRBV5-1, the J call TRBJ2-7, with 10 positions matching TRBD2. The V segment lost 4 bases and the J segment 6 bases; nucleotides outside the gene matches: 13. Germline values: CDR1 SGHRS, CDR2 YFSETQ. The CDR3 is made up of 16 amino acids. The DNA of the CDR3 is TGCGCCAGCAGCCCCGGGCTAGCGGGAGAAAGCCGCGAGCAGTACTTC. It encodes CASSPGLAGESREQYF.

The J gene is TRBJ1-4, the V gene TRBV4-1; 8 bases are a match to TRBD1. V lost 4 bases and J lost 4; bases outside the gene matches: 5. This CDR3 region has 15 residues. Germline V gives CDR1 MGHRA, CDR2 YSYEKL. CDR3 DNA sequence: TGCGCCAGCAGCCCCCGGGACAGGAATAATGAAAAACTGTTTTTT. It specifies CASSPRDRNNEKLFF.

The J gene is TRBJ2-7, the V gene TRBV7-3; possible D gene TRBD2, 6 bases. The CDR3 consists of 15 residues. Per the germline V gene, CDR1 is SGHTA and CDR2 is FQGTGA. V lost 2 bases and J lost 5, with 16 bases in between. CDR3 nucleotides: TGTGCCAGCAGCTTACCGAAGAGTGGGGAGGACGAGCAGTACTTC. Residues: CASSLPKSGEDEQYF.

The V call is TRBV12-3 or TRBV12-4, the J call TRBJ2-7; D is undetermined. The CDR3 consists of 13 residues. V lost 6 bases and J 4 bases, leaving 13 bases between the germline ends. CDR3 loop: CASSPEMRYEQYF. DNA of the CDR3: TGTGCCAGCAGCCCTGAAATGCGGTACGAGCAGTACTTC.

The genes are TRBV7-9 and TRBJ1-5; maybe TRBD1 (5 bases). The CDR3 totals 16 residues. The V end lost 5 bases, the J end lost 5 bases, and 19 bases lay between the germline ends. Germline lookup yields CDR1 SEHNR and CDR2 FQNEAQ (reference sequence). The CDR3 DNA sequence: TGTGCCAGCAGCCGCACTGGCTGGACATTTTATCAGCCCCAGCATTTT. Protein sequence: CASSRTGWTFYQPQHF.

The V and J genes are TRBV9 and TRBJ2-3; TRBD2 aligns across 9 bases. This CDR3 is built from 16 residues. V lost 0 bases, J lost 6 bases, and 8 bases stayed unmatched. The germline V gene has CDR1 SGDLS and CDR2 YYNGEE. CDR3 in amino acids: CASSVESGGFGDTQYF. The CDR3 DNA reads as TGTGCCAGCAGCGTAGAAAGCGGGGGGTTTGGCGATACGCAGTATTTT.

V gene TRBV2 combines with J gene TRBJ1-5; D is ambiguous. Trimming took off 4 bases at V and 1 base at J, with 8 bases between the two ends. The CDR3 runs to 14 residues. Germline CDR1 is SNHLY and CDR2 is FYNNEI. CDR3 residues: CASSGEDSNQPQHF. CDR3 nucleotides: TGTGCCAGCAGTGGGGAGGACAGCAATCAGCCCCAGCATTTT.

The sample holds a few counts of this clone. The chain has TRBV2 and TRBJ2-3; the match to TRBD1 covers 12 bases. Germline loops: CDR1 SNHLY, CDR2 FYNNEI. The CDR3 totals 15 residues. Unmatched junction bases numbered 7, after V lost 7 bases and J lost 5 bases. In DNA, the CDR3 is TGTGCCAGCACTAGGGACAGGGGGCGAGGAGATACGCAGTATTTT. Protein sequence: CASTRDRGRGDTQYF.

CDR3 loop: CASSRMDRQQETQYF. CDR3 DNA: TGTGCCAGCAGCCGGATGGACAGGCAACAAGAGACCCAGTACTTC. The chain carries TRBV5-5 and TRBJ2-5; 7 bases map to TRBD1. With 4 bases clipped from V and 2 bases from J, the junction kept 8 bases outside the gene matches. CDR3 length equals 15 residues. Germline CDR1 and CDR2: SGHKS and YYEKEE (reference sequence).

CDR3 DNA sequence: TGTGCCAGCTCACCACCCGGGACAGCTGATTACAATGAGCAGTTCTTC. Amino acid sequence: CASSPPGTADYNEQFF. The chain recombines TRBV18 with TRBJ2-1; 7 nucleotides align to TRBD1. Germline lookup yields CDR1 KGHSH and CDR2 LQKENI. The J segment lost 4 bases and the V segment lost 0 bases, leaving 6 bases of the junction unmatched. CDR3 length: 16 amino acids.

The gene calls are TRBV5-1 and TRBJ2-2, with TRBD2 matching 9 bases. This CDR3 region has 17 residues. J gave up 0 bases and V 4 bases, and 7 bases lay outside the gene matches. Germline V gene lookup returns CDR1 SGHRS and CDR2 YFSETQ. The CDR3 nucleotides are TGCGCCAGCAGCCTCCGAGGGACTAGCCCGAACACCGGGGAGCTGTTTTTT. Protein sequence: CASSLRGTSPNTGELFF. Full variable domain (missing parts from reference TRBV5-1 and TRBJ2-2): KAGVTQTPRYLIKTRGQQVTLSCSPISGHRSVSWYQQTPGQGLQFLFEYFSETQRNKGNFPGRFSGRQFSNSRSEMNVSTLELGDSALYLCASSLRGTSPNTGELFFGEGSRLTVL.

This rearrangement joins TRBV19 to TRBJ1-4, with a possible D match to TRBD1 (6 bases). Trimming took 3 bases from V and 3 from J, leaving 11 bases between them. Looked up from germline, CDR1 is LNHDA and CDR2 is SQIVND (reference sequence). The CDR3 extends over 15 amino acids. The CDR3 DNA follows: TGTGCCAGTAGTATTGGGGGCACCTCTAATGAAAAACTGTTTTTT. This codes for CASSIGGTSNEKLFF.

The chain has TRBV30 and TRBJ1-6; D gene unclear. This CDR3 has 15 amino acids. Germline CDR1 and CDR2: GTSNPN and SVGIG (reference sequence). V gave up 0 bases and J gave up 5 bases, with 11 bases separating them. The CDR3 DNA is TGTGCCTGGAGTGTACCCCACAGTAATAATTCACCCCTCCACTTT. Translation gives CAWSVPHSNNSPLHF. Drawing the rest from reference TRBV30 and TRBJ1-6, the complete variable domain is SQTIHQWPATLVQPVGSPLSLECTVEGTSNPNLYWYRQAAGRGLQLLFYSVGIGQISSEVPQNLSASRPQDRQFILSSKKLLLSDSGFYLCAWSVPHSNNSPLHFGNGTRLTVT.

The chain recombines TRBV7-8 with TRBJ1-5; D might be TRBD1 (6 bases). The CDR3 sequence is 14 residues long. The V gene lost 3 bases and the J gene lost 6 bases, with 12 bases spanning the gap. Germline-derived CDR1 and CDR2 are SGHVS and FQNEAQ. CDR3 residues: CASSLMGALQPQHF. The CDR3 coding sequence is TGTGCCAGCAGCTTGATGGGGGCCCTTCAGCCCCAGCATTTT.

The chain recombines TRBV25-1 with TRBJ1-4; D call uncertain. V gave up 8 bases and J gave up 8 bases, with 15 bases separating them. The V gene's germline CDR1 is MGHDK and CDR2 SYGVNS. The CDR3 runs 13 residues. This chain's CDR3 is CASRRGSKEKLFF. The CDR3 DNA sequence: TGTGCCAGCCGGAGAGGGAGTAAGGAAAAACTGTTTTTT.

To note about this clone: Other DNA sequences in this specimen translate into the identical CDR3. V and J are TRBV7-9 and TRBJ2-1; D ambiguous. Germline-derived CDR1 and CDR2 are SEHNR and FQNEAQ (reference sequence). Trimming took 2 bases from V and 7 from J, leaving 3 bases between them. This CDR3 is 11 amino acids long. The CDR3 loop is CASSLSNEQFF. CDR3 nucleotides: TGTGCCAGCAGCTTATCTAATGAGCAGTTCTTC.